Listed below are T cell receptor beta chains from one sample, sequenced in a study of T cells in narcolepsy. Using immunoSEQ multiplex PCR, the repertoire was profiled, and TCRdb retains in-frame clones only, with some absent. The sample includes 25,000 to 35,000 clones, about 85% of them seen just once. The sequenced sample was CD45RA- memory CD4+ T cells from PBMCs. The receptors originated from a human donor with narcolepsy. CDR3s include the opening cysteine and the closing phenylalanine or tryptophan. A D gene is named only where the DNA matches it firmly. Not every row has a clone size; where given, it reads once, few, many or a size class.

cdr3_nt cdr3_aa j_call v_call clone_size d_call cdr3_length
TGTGCCATTGGACTGGATTCCTACGAGCAGTACTTC CAIGLDSYEQYF TRBJ2-7 TRBV10-3 . . 12
TGTGCCAGCAGCGAGTATCGGGGCAGGGGCGAGCAGTACTTC CASSEYRGRGEQYF TRBJ2-7 TRBV6-1 . . 14
TGTGCCAGCACCGGGGGGACAGGGGGCGAGCAGTACTTC CASTGGTGGEQYF TRBJ2-7 TRBV7-9 . TRBD1 13
TGTGCCATTCCCAAGGGACAGGGGGTACGCGGGGAGCTGTTTTTT CAIPKGQGVRGELFF TRBJ2-2 TRBV10-3 . TRBD1 15
TGTGCCAGCGTGCCCCCTTATAGCAATCAGCCCCAGCATTTT CASVPPYSNQPQHF TRBJ1-5 TRBV6-1 . . 14
TGTGCCAGCAGCGTAGGTTCCAGCTCCTACGAGCAGTACTTC CASSVGSSSYEQYF TRBJ2-7 TRBV9 . . 14
TGTGCCAGCACAGACCGGGCACAGGCCCCTGGGGCCAACGTCCTGACTTTC CASTDRAQAPGANVLTF TRBJ2-6 TRBV5-4 . . 17
TGTGCCAGCAAAGTTTCGGGGACAGCGAACACCGGGGAGCTGTTTTTT CASKVSGTANTGELFF TRBJ2-2 TRBV6-4 . TRBD1 16
TGTGCCAGTAGTATCGGGACTAGCGGGGGCCAAGAGACCCAGTACTTC CASSIGTSGGQETQYF TRBJ2-5 TRBV19 . TRBD2 16
TGTGCCACCAGCACCCCGGACCCGGGCGGCGAGCAGTACTTC CATSTPDPGGEQYF TRBJ2-7 TRBV15 . . 14
TGTGCCAGCAGCACTCCGTACCGAGGACAGGGGGCTCCGGATACGCAGTATTTT CASSTPYRGQGAPDTQYF TRBJ2-3 TRBV11-3 . TRBD1 18
TGTGCCAGCAGCCGTCCGTCGAGCAAATCAAGCTCTGGAAACACCATATATTTT CASSRPSSKSSSGNTIYF TRBJ1-3 TRBV5-6 once . 18
TGTGCCAGCAGCCCCGAATCGGACGACCAAGAGCAGTACTTC CASSPESDDQEQYF TRBJ2-7 TRBV6-5 . . 14
TGTGCCAGCAGCGTAGGGTTTGGGTTTAACTATGGCTACACCTTC CASSVGFGFNYGYTF TRBJ1-2 TRBV9 . . 15
TGTGCCAGCAGTCGACTATACAATGAGCAGTTCTTC CASSRLYNEQFF TRBJ2-1 TRBV2 few . 12